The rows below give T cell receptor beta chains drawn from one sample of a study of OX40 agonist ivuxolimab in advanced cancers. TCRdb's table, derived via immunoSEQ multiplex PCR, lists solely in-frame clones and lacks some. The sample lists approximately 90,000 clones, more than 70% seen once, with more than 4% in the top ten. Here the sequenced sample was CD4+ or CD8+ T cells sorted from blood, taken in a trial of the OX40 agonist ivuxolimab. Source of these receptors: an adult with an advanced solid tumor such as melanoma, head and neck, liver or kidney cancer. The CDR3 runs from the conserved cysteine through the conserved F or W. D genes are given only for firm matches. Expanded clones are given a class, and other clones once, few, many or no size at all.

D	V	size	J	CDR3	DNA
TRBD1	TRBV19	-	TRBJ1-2	CASSEGQVAAYGYTF	TGTGCCAGTAGTGAAGGACAGGTGGCAGCCTATGGCTACACCTTC
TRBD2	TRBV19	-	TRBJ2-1	CASPGLAGGNEQFF	TGTGCCAGCCCGGGACTAGCGGGAGGCAATGAGCAGTTCTTC
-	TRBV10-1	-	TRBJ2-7	CASSGGTDTYEQYF	TGCGCCAGCAGTGGCGGGACAGATACCTACGAGCAGTACTTC
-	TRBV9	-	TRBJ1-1	CASSVGALGRTEAFF	TGTGCCAGCAGCGTAGGAGCTCTGGGTAGGACTGAAGCTTTCTTT
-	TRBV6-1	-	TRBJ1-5	CASSADRFNQPQHF	TGTGCCAGCAGTGCCGACAGGTTCAATCAGCCCCAGCATTTT
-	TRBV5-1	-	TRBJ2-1	CASSNTGLAYNEQFF	TGCGCCAGCAGCAATACAGGGTTGGCCTACAATGAGCAGTTCTTC
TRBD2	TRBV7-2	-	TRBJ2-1	CASSFLAGAYNEQFF	TGTGCCAGCAGCTTCCTAGCGGGGGCCTACAATGAGCAGTTCTTC
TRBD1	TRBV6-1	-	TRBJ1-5	CASSVGTGSSNQPQHF	TGTGCCAGCAGTGTTGGGACAGGGTCTAGCAATCAGCCCCAGCATTTT
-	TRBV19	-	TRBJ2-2	CASSIDPGFPGELFF	TGTGCCAGTAGTATAGATCCCGGGTTTCCCGGGGAGCTGTTTTTT
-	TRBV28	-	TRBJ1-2	CASTERGRAFGYTF	TGTGCCAGCACCGAACGGGGCAGGGCCTTTGGCTACACCTTC
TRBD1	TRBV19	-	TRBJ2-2	CASTGTGVAGELFF	TGTGCCAGTACGGGGACAGGGGTAGCCGGGGAGCTGTTTTTT
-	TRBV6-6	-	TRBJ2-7	CASRSDRSYEQYF	TGTGCCAGCAGATCCGACAGGAGTTACGAGCAGTACTTC
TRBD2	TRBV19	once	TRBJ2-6	CASSILAGPHSGANVLTF	TGTGCCAGTAGTATCCTAGCGGGGCCACACTCTGGGGCCAACGTCCTGACTTTC
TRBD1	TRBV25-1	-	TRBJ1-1	CASKIGGGEAFF	TGTGCCAGCAAAATAGGGGGCGGTGAAGCTTTCTTT
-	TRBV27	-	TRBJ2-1	CASGKLRDYNEQFF	TGTGCCAGCGGTAAACTCCGGGACTACAATGAGCAGTTCTTC
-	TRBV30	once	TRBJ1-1	CAWSVRRGLNTEAFF	TGTGCCTGGAGTGTACGGCGGGGGCTGAACACTGAAGCTTTCTTT
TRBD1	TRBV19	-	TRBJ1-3	CASRPGQSSGNTIYF	TGTGCCAGTAGACCGGGACAGAGCTCTGGAAACACCATATATTTT
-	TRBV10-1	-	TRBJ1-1	CASSRGVQTEAFF	TGCGCCAGCAGTAGGGGGGTTCAGACTGAAGCTTTCTTT
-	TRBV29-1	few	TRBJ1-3	CSVDLPSGNTIYF	TGCAGCGTTGACCTCCCGTCTGGAAACACCATATATTTT
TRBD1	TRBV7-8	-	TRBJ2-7	CASSLRGQGAREQYF	TGTGCCAGCAGCTTACGGGGACAGGGGGCGCGGGAGCAGTACTTC
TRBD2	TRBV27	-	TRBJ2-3	CASSSSLAGVSDTQYF	TGTGCCAGCAGTTCGTCACTAGCGGGAGTGTCAGATACGCAGTATTTT
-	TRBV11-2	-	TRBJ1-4	CASSLGTEKLFF	TGTGCCAGCAGCTTAGGGACTGAAAAACTGTTTTTT
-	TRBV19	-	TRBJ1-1	CASTTARGADTEAFF	TGTGCCAGTACCACCGCCCGCGGAGCGGACACTGAAGCTTTCTTT
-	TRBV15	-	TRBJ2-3	CATSRDLQRDTQYF	TGTGCCACCAGCAGAGACCTCCAGAGGGATACGCAGTATTTT
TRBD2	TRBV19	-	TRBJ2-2	CASSIVREAAGELFF	TGTGCCAGTAGTATAGTGCGGGAGGCTGCCGGGGAGCTGTTTTTT
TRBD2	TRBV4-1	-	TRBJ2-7	CASSQTGTSGRAFYEQYF	TGCGCCAGCAGCCAAACCGGGACTAGCGGGAGGGCCTTCTACGAGCAGTACTTC
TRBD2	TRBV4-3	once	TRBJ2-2	CASSQGGLAGYANTGELFF	TGCGCCAGCAGCCAAGGGGGACTAGCGGGCTACGCGAACACCGGGGAGCTGTTTTTT
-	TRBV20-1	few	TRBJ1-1	CSASQQSAFF	TGCAGTGCTAGTCAGCAGTCAGCTTTCTTT
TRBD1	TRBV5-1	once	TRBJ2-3	CASSWTGPRTDTQYF	TGCGCCAGCAGCTGGACAGGGCCACGCACAGATACGCAGTATTTT
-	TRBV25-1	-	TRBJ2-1	CASSEHGQIYNEQFF	TGTGCCAGCAGTGAACATGGACAGATATACAATGAGCAGTTCTTC
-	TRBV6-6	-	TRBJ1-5	CASSETQPQHF	TGTGCCAGCAGTGAAACTCAGCCCCAGCATTTT
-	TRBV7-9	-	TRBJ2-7	CASSPALLGEQYF	TGTGCCAGCAGCCCGGCACTTCTGGGAGAGCAGTACTTC
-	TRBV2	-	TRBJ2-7	CASSVSGYHEQYF	TGTGCCAGCAGTGTTTCAGGGTATCACGAGCAGTACTTC
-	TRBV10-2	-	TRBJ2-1	CASRRGIYNEQFF	TGCGCCAGCAGGAGGGGAATATACAATGAGCAGTTCTTC
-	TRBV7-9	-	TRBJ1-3	CASSLSGTGNTIYF	TGTGCCAGCAGCTTATCAGGTACTGGAAACACCATATATTTT
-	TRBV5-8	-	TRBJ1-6	CASNLGGPNNSPLHF	TGTGCCAGCAACTTAGGGGGACCCAATAATTCACCCCTCCACTTT
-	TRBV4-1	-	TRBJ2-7	CASSQDLRTDLSTYEQYF	TGCGCCAGCAGCCAAGATCTCCGGACAGACCTAAGTACCTACGAGCAGTACTTC
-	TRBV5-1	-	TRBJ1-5	CASSLQGPGQPQHF	TGCGCCAGCAGCTTACAGGGTCCGGGGCAGCCCCAGCATTTT
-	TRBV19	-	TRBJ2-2	CASRVTGLNTGELFF	TGTGCCAGTAGGGTGACAGGATTGAACACCGGGGAGCTGTTTTTT
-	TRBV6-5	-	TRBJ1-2	CASSLDRGEYGYTF	TGTGCCAGCAGTTTGGACAGAGGGGAGTATGGCTACACCTTC
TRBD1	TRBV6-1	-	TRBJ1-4	CASSVTGADEKLFF	TGTGCCAGCAGTGTGACAGGGGCGGATGAAAAACTGTTTTTT
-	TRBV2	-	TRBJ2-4	CASSPLGAFAKNIQYF	TGTGCCAGCAGCCCCCTCGGGGCGTTTGCCAAAAACATTCAGTACTTC
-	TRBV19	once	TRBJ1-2	CASNAYPYGYTF	TGTGCCAGTAATGCCTACCCCTATGGCTACACCTTC
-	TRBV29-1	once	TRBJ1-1	CSVEGRNSLNTEAFF	TGCAGCGTTGAGGGCAGGAATTCCTTGAACACTGAAGCTTTCTTT
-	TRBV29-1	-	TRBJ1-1	CSVTENTEAFF	TGCAGCGTAACAGAGAACACTGAAGCTTTCTTT
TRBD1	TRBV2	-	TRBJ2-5	CASSRDRVGETQYF	TGTGCCAGCAGTAGGGACAGGGTGGGGGAGACCCAGTACTTC
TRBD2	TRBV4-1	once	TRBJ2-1	CASSQSAGDPYNEQFF	TGCGCCAGCAGCCAAAGCGCGGGAGACCCTTACAATGAGCAGTTCTTC
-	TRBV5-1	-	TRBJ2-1	CASSLAGRNNEQFF	TGCGCCAGCAGCTTGGCAGGGAGAAACAATGAGCAGTTCTTC
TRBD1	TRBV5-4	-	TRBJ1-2	CASSTDRGWGYTF	TGTGCCAGCAGCACAGACAGGGGATGGGGCTACACCTTC
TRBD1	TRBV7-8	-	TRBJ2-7	CASSTVTGGEQYF	TGTGCCAGCAGCACCGTAACAGGGGGAGAGCAGTACTTC
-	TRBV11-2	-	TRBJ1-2	CASSFAPAGNGYTF	TGTGCCAGCAGCTTCGCACCAGCGGGAAACGGCTACACCTTC
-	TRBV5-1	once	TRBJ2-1	CASSLATNNEQFF	TGCGCCAGCAGCTTGGCTACTAACAATGAGCAGTTCTTC
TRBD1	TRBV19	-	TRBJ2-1	CASSITTGVRNEQFF	TGTGCCAGTAGTATAACGACAGGGGTTAGGAATGAGCAGTTCTTC
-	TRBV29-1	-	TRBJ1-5	CSVAQEGNQPQHF	TGCAGCGTCGCACAGGAAGGCAATCAGCCCCAGCATTTT
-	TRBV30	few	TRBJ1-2	CAWRTDNYGYTF	TGTGCCTGGAGGACTGATAACTATGGCTACACCTTC
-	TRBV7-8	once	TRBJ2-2	CASSPRTQNTGELFF	TGTGCCAGCAGCCCAAGGACTCAAAACACCGGGGAGCTGTTTTTT
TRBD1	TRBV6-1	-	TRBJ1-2	CASSEPTGTGTYGYTF	TGTGCCAGCAGTGAACCTACCGGGACAGGGACTTATGGCTACACCTTC
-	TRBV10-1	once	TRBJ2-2	CASRDVFTGELFF	TGCGCCAGCAGGGACGTCTTTACCGGGGAGCTGTTTTTT
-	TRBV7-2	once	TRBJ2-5	CASSLAPAGLETQYF	TGTGCCAGCAGCTTAGCGCCGGCGGGACTTGAGACCCAGTACTTC